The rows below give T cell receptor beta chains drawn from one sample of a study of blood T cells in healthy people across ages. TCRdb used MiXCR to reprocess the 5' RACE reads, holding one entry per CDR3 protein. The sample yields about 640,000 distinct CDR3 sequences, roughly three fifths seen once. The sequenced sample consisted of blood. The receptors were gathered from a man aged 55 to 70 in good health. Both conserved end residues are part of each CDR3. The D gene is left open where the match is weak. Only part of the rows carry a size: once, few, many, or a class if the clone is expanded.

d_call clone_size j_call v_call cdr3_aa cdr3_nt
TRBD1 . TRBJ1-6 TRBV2 CATGDREGSPLHF TGTGCCACCGGGGACAGGGAAGGTTCACCCCTCCACTTT
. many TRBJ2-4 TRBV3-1 CASSQVGAKNIQYF TGTGCCAGCAGCCAAGTCGGTGCCAAAAACATTCAGTACTTC
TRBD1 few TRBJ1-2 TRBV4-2 CASSQDQGKTGGGYTF TGTGCCAGCAGCCAAGATCAAGGGAAGACAGGGGGTGGCTACACCTTC
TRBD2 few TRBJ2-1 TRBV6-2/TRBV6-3 CASSRGNSQRGRGEQFF TGTGCCAGCAGTCGGGGGAACTCCCAGCGGGGTAGGGGTGAGCAGTTCTTC
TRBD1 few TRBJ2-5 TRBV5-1 CASSVFGTGLEETQYF TGCGCCAGCAGCGTATTCGGGACAGGGCTAGAAGAGACCCAGTACTTC
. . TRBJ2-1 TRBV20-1 CSVPDFNNEQFF TGCAGTGTTCCGGACTTTAACAATGAGCAGTTCTTC
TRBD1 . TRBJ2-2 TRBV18 CASSPLGQDSGELFF TGTGCCAGCTCACCCCTCGGACAGGACTCCGGGGAGCTGTTTTTT
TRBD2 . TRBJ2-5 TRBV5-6 CASSLELAGGPYQETQYF TGTGCCAGCAGCTTGGAACTAGCGGGGGGACCTTACCAAGAGACCCAGTACTTC
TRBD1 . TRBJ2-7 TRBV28 CASSDPGQGFYEQYF TGTGCCAGCAGTGATCCGGGACAGGGTTTCTACGAGCAGTACTTC
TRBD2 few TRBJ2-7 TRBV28 CASSRGVYEQYF TGTGCCAGCAGCCGGGGGGTCTACGAGCAGTACTTC
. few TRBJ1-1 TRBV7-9 CASSLNPMGGVKAFF TGTGCCAGCAGCTTAAACCCCATGGGGGGGGTGAAAGCTTTCTTT
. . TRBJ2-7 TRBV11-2 CASSLLVMGEQYF TGTGCCAGCAGCTTATTGGTAATGGGCGAGCAGTACTTC